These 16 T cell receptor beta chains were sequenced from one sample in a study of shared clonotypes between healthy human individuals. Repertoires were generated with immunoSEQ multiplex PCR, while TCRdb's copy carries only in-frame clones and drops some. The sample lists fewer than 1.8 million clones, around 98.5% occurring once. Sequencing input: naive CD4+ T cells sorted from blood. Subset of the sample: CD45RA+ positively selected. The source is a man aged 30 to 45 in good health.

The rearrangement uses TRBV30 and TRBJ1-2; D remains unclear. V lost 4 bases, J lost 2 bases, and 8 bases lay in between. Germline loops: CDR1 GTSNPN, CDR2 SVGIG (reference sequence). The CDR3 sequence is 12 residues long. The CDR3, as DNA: TGTGCCTGGACTCAGTTAAACTATGGCTACACCTTC. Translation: CAWTQLNYGYTF.

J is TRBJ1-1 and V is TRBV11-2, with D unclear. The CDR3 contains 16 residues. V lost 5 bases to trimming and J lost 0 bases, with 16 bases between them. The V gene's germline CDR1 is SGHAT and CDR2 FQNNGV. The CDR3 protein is CASSPLSWRMNTEAFF. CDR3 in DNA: TGTGCCAGCAGCCCCCTTTCATGGCGGATGAACACTGAAGCTTTCTTT.

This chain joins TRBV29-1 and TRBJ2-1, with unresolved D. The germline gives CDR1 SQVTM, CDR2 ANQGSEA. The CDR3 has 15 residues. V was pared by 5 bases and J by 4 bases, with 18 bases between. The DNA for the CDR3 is TGCAGCGTTACTCAGCTCAGTATTTGGTACAATGAGCAGTTCTTC. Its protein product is CSVTQLSIWYNEQFF.

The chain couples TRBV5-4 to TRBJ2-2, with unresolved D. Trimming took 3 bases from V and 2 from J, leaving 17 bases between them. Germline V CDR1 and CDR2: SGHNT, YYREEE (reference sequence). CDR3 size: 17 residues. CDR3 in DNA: TGTGCCAGCAGCTCCTCGACGGACGGAATAAACACCGGGGAGCTGTTTTTT. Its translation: CASSSSTDGINTGELFF.

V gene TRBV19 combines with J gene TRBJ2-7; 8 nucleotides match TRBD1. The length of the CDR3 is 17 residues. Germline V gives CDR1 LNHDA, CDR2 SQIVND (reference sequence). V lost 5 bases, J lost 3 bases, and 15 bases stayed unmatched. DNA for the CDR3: TGTGCCAGTAGTCCCTCGCAGGGGGCGGATCAGGTCTACGAGCAGTACTTC. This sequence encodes CASSPSQGADQVYEQYF.

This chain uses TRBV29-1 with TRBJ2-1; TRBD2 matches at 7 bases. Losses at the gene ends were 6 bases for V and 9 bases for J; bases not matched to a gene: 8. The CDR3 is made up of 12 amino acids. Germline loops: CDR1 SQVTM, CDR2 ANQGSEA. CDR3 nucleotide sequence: TGCAGCGTCCAGACTAGCTGGGTTGAGCAGTTCTTC. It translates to CSVQTSWVEQFF.

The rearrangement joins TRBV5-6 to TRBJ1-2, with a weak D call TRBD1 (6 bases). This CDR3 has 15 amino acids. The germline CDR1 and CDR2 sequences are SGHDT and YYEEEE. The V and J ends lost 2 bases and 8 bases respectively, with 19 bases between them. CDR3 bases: TGTGCCAGCAGCTTCTGGACAGCCGGGCACGGGGGCTACACCTTC. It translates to CASSFWTAGHGGYTF.

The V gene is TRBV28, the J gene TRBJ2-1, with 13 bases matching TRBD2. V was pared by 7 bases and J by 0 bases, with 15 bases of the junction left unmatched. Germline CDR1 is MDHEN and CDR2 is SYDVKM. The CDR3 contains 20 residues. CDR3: CASTTHTSGRAPFSYNEQFF. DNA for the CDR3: TGTGCCAGCACCACCCACACTAGCGGGAGGGCCCCGTTCTCCTACAATGAGCAGTTCTTC.

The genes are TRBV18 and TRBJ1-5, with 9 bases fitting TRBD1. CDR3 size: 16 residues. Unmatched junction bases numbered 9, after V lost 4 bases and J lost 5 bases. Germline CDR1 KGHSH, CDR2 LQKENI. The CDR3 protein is CASSHFRDRVDQPQHF. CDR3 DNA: TGTGCCAGCTCACACTTCCGGGACAGGGTGGATCAGCCCCAGCATTTT. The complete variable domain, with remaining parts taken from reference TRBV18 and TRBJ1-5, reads NAGVMQNPRHLVRRRGQEARLRCSPMKGHSHVYWYRQLPEEGLKFMVYLQKENIIDESGMPKERFSAEFPKEGPSILRIQQVVRGDSAAYFCASSHFRDRVDQPQHFGDGTRLSIL.

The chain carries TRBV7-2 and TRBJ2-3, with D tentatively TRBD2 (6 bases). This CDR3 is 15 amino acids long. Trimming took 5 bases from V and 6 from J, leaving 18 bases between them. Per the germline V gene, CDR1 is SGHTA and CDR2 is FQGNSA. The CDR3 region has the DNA TGTGCCAGCAGCCCCATCACTAGCTTTGGTGATACGCAGTATTTT. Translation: CASSPITSFGDTQYF.

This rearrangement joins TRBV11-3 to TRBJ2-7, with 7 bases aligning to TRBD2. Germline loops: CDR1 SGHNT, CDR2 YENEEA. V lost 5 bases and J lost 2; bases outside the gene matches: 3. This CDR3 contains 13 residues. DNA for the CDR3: TGTGCCAGCAGCCACGGGACTACCTACGAGCAGTACTTC. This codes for CASSHGTTYEQYF.

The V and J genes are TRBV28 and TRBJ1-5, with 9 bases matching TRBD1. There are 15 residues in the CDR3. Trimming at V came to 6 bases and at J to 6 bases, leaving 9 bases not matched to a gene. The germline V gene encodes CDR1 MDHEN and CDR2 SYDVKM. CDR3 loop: CASSRTGEGFQPQHF. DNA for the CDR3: TGTGCCAGCAGCAGGACAGGGGAAGGCTTTCAGCCCCAGCATTTT.

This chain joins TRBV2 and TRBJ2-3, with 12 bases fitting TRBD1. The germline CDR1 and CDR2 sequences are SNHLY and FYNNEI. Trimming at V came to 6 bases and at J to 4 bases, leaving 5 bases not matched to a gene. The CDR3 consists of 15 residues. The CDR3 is CASRGQGANADTQYF. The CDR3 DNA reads TGTGCCAGCAGGGGACAGGGGGCGAACGCAGATACGCAGTATTTT.

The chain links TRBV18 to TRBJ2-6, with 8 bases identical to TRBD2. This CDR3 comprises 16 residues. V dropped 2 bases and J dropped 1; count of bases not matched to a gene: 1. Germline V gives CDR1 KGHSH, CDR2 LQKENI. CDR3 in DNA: TGTGCCAGCTCACCAGCGGGAGGATCTGGGGCCAACGTCCTGACTTTC. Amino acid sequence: CASSPAGGSGANVLTF.

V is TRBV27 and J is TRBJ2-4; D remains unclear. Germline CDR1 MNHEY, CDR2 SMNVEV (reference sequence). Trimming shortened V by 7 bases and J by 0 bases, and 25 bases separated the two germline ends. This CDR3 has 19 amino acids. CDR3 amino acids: CASNPIQQIPFVAKNIQYF. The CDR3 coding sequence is TGTGCCAGCAACCCGATCCAACAGATCCCGTTTGTAGCCAAAAACATTCAGTACTTC.

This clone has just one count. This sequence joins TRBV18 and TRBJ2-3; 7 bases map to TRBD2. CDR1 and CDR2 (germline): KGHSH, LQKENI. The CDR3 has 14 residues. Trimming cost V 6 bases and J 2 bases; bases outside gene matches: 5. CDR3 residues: CASSRLAATDTQYF. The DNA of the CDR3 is TGTGCCAGCTCGCGTCTAGCGGCCACAGATACGCAGTATTTT.